These 15 T cell receptor beta chains originate from one sample sequenced in a study of cytomegalovirus exposure and HLA in healthy donors. PCR was performed using 60 Vbeta and 13 Jbeta primers. Data came from immunoSEQ multiplex PCR; TCRdb stores just in-frame clones and leaves some out. The table includes around 160,000 clones, about 77% detected once. Sequenced: PBMCs. These TCRs come from a male donor in good health and CMV-seropositive.

Judged by abundance, this clone is large. This chain joins TRBV6-1 and TRBJ2-1, with 10 bases identical to TRBD2. J was trimmed by 6 bases and V by 1 base; bases with no gene match: 3. The germline V gene has CDR1 MNHNS and CDR2 SASEGT. The CDR3 runs 15 residues. In DNA, the CDR3 is TGTGCCAGCAGTGAAGAAGCGGGGGGGCCCAATGAGCAGTTCTTC. Translated: CASSEEAGGPNEQFF.

The rearrangement uses TRBV9 and TRBJ2-5; D may be TRBD2 (6 bases). CDR3 size: 13 residues. Germline-derived CDR1 and CDR2 are SGDLS and YYNGEE. V gave up 6 bases and J gave up 3 bases, with 12 bases separating them. For the CDR3, the DNA is TGTGCCAGCACCCGCGGGGCGGAAGAGACCCAGTACTTC. Translation: CASTRGAEETQYF.

The chain has TRBV21-1 and TRBJ2-7; TRBD1, as called in the table, went unchecked against the DNA. TRBV21-1 is given as a pseudogene. The CDR3 spans 14 residues. CDR3 amino acids: CASSIQGPTHEQYF. CDR3 nucleotide sequence: TGTGCCAGCAGCATACAGGGCCCGACCCACGAGCAGTACTTC.

The rearrangement joins TRBV13 to TRBJ1-5; TRBD1 matches at 8 bases. V shed 4 bases, J shed 6 bases, and the junction held 8 bases outside the gene matches. The V gene's germline CDR1 is PRHDT and CDR2 FYEKMQ (reference sequence). The CDR3 consists of 15 residues. The CDR3 nucleotides read TGTGCCAGCAGCTACTCAGGGGGCGAGAGTCAGCCCCAGCATTTT. Protein product: CASSYSGGESQPQHF. Drawing the rest from reference TRBV13 and TRBJ1-5, the complete variable domain is AAGVIQSPRHLIKEKRETATLKCYPIPRHDTVYWYQQGPGQDPQFLISFYEKMQSDKGSIPDRFSAQQFSDYHSELNMSSLELGDSALYFCASSYSGGESQPQHFGDGTRLSIL.

As concerns this clone: This sequence may be a read error, since a much larger clone differs from it by one base. In DNA form, the CDR3 reads TGTGCCAGCAGTTACGGACGGGAGCAAGAGACCCAGTACTTC. It translates to CASSYGREQETQYF. V is TRBV6-6 and J is TRBJ2-5; the D gene is possibly TRBD2 (6 bases). Trimming pared 2 bases from V and 2 bases from J, leaving 9 bases between. Germline CDR1 and CDR2: MNHNY and SVGAGI (reference sequence). This CDR3 contains 14 residues.

The CDR3 spells CAWRTGGAPLHF. The CDR3 DNA reads TGTGCCTGGAGAACAGGAGGGGCTCCCCTCCACTTT. The V call is TRBV30, the J call TRBJ1-6, with D possibly TRBD1 on 5 matching bases. Germline CDR1 GTSNPN, CDR2 SVGIG (reference sequence). The CDR3 has 12 amino acids. The ends were cut back, 3 bases at V and 13 bases at J, with 13 bases in the middle.

This clone was found a few times. The chain links TRBV5-1 to TRBJ2-3, with 7 bases that match TRBD1. Germline lookup yields CDR1 SGHRS and CDR2 YFSETQ. CDR3 length equals 13 residues. The J segment lost 1 base and the V segment lost 4 bases, leaving 0 bases of the junction unmatched. CDR3 DNA: TGCGCCAGCAGCGGACAGGGCACAGATACGCAGTATTTT. Its protein product is CASSGQGTDTQYF.

The chain employs TRBV7-2 and TRBJ1-5, with D possibly matching TRBD1 (5 bases). In germline, CDR1 is SGHTA, CDR2 FQGNSA. V lost 5 bases and J lost 5, with 13 bases in between. The CDR3 is 14 residues long. Here the CDR3 DNA reads TGTGCCAGCAGCCCGGCCGGGGGGGATCAGCCCCAGCATTTT. As protein: CASSPAGGDQPQHF.

This clone was picked up a small number of times. The chain recombines TRBV9 with TRBJ2-1; D not resolved. The germline CDR1 and CDR2 sequences are SGDLS and YYNGEE. Trimming cost V 0 bases and J 5 bases, with 6 bases left between them. CDR3 size: 13 residues. This CDR3 is CASSVDPDNEQFF. The CDR3 DNA reads TGTGCCAGCAGCGTAGATCCCGACAATGAGCAGTTCTTC.

CDR3 sequence (DNA): TGTGCCAGCAGCGTAGTTGACAGGGGGTCACCCCTTAACTATGGCTACACCTTC. Encoded protein: CASSVVDRGSPLNYGYTF. The genes are TRBV9 and TRBJ1-2; 9 nucleotides agree with TRBD1. J lost 1 base, V lost 0 bases, and 10 bases had no gene match. The CDR3 totals 18 residues. In germline, CDR1 is SGDLS, CDR2 YYNGEE.

The rearrangement uses TRBV5-4 and TRBJ2-6; D remains ambiguous. Germline V gene data show CDR1 as SGHNT and CDR2 as YYREEE (reference sequence). The V and J ends lost 0 bases and 6 bases respectively, with 4 bases between them. The CDR3 sequence is 13 residues long. The CDR3 DNA reads TGTGCCAGCAGCTTGGATATGGCCAACGTCCTGACTTTC. Protein product: CASSLDMANVLTF.

As DNA, the CDR3 is TGTGCCATCAGTGAGTCGACAGTTAATTCACCCCTCCACTTT. Translated, it gives CAISESTVNSPLHF. The chain combines TRBV10-3 with TRBJ1-6; D is perhaps TRBD1 (5 bases). Trimming stripped 0 bases from V and 6 bases from J, with 6 bases between. Germline V gives CDR1 ENHRY, CDR2 SYGVKD. The CDR3 covers 14 residues.

The V and J genes are TRBV2 and TRBJ2-6; TRBD1 might be the D (5 bases). Between the trimmed V and J ends, which lost 6 bases and 4 bases, there was a span of 13 bases. This CDR3 region has 15 residues. Germline lookup yields CDR1 SNHLY and CDR2 FYNNEI. In DNA form, the CDR3 reads TGTGCCAGCAGCCGACAGATTTCCGGGGCCAACGTCCTGACTTTC. Translation: CASSRQISGANVLTF.

The rearrangement links TRBV19 to TRBJ2-5, with D maybe TRBD1 (5 bases). Trimming stripped 6 bases from V and 4 bases from J, with 12 bases between. CDR1 LNHDA and CDR2 SQIVND come from the germline V gene (reference sequence). The CDR3 sequence is 13 residues long. The CDR3: CASSSGHRETQYF. CDR3 sequence (DNA): TGTGCCAGTAGCTCAGGGCATCGAGAGACCCAGTACTTC. Looking up the rest from reference TRBV19 and TRBJ2-5 gives the full variable domain: DGGITQSPKYLFRKEGQNVTLSCEQNLNHDAMYWYRQDPGQGLRLIYYSQIVNDFQKGDIAEGYSVSREKKESFPLTVTSAQKNPTAFYLCASSSGHRETQYFGPGTRLLVL.

The rearrangement joins TRBV7-7 to TRBJ1-4; D is unresolved. Germline V gene lookup returns CDR1 SSHAT and CDR2 FNYEAQ (reference sequence). This CDR3 has 16 amino acids. CDR3 DNA sequence: TGTGCTAGCTTTCCCCCTGGGAGGCAGCCTAATGAAAAACTGTTTTTT. Translation: CASFPPGRQPNEKLFF. Based on the CDR3 plus reference TRBV7-7 and TRBJ1-4, the full variable domain is GAGVSQSPRYKVTKRGQDVTLRCDPISSHATLYWYQQALGQGPEFLTYFNYEAQPDKSGLPSDRFSAERPEGSISTLTIQRTEQRDSAMYRCASFPPGRQPNEKLFFGSGTQLSVL.